This T cell receptor beta chain stems from a study of shared clonotypes between healthy human individuals. At the level of the study: Three plates each covered CD4 naive and memory; CD8 naive two, CD8 memory one. Whole-study results and caveats: It was the non-shared clonotypes that had lower generation probabilities than clonotypes shared by all four donors.

Method: immunoSEQ multiplex PCR; TCRdb's copy keeps in-frame clones and lacks some. The sample holds roughly 2.5 million clones; approximately 92% are singletons and the top ten take roughly 0.15%. V gave up 1 base and J gave up 5 bases, with 10 bases separating them. This CDR3 has 15 residues. CDR1 and CDR2 (germline): SGHDT, YYEEEE. As for this clone: As yet, its antigen is unknown.

The receptor's source is a man younger than 30 in good health. The chain carries TRBV5-6 and TRBJ1-6; possible D gene TRBD1, 6 bases. What was sequenced was naive CD4+ T cells sorted from blood. The subset is: CD45RA+ positively selected. The CDR3, as DNA: TGTGCCAGCAGCTTGTTTGGGACAAATAATTCACCCCTCCACTTT. Translating it yields CASSLFGTNNSPLHF.